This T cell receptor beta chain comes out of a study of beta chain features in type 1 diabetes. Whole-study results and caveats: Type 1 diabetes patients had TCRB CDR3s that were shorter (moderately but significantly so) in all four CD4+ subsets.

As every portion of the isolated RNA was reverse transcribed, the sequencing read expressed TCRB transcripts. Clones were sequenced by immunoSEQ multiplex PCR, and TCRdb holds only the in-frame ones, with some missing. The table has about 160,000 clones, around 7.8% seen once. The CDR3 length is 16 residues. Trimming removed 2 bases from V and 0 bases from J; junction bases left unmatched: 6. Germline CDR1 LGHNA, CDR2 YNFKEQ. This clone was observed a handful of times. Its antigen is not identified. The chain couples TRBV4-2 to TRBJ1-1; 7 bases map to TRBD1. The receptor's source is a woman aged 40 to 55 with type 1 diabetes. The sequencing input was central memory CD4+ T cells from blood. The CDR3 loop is CASSQPGQRMNTEAFF. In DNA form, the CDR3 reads TGTGCCAGCAGCCAACCGGGACAGCGCATGAACACTGAAGCTTTCTTT.